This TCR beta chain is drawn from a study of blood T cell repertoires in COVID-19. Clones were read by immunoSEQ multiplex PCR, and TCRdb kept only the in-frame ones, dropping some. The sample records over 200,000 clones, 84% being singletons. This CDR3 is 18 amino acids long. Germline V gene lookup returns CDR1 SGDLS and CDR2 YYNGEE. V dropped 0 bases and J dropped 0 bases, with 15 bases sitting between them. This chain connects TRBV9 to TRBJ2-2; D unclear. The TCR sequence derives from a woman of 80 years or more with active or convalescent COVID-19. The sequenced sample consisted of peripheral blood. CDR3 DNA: TGTGCCAGCAGCGTAGATCGGAGAGAACATACGAACACCGGGGAGCTGTTTTTT. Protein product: CASSVDRREHTNTGELFF.